The rows below give T cell receptor beta chains drawn from one sample of a study of control samples from healthy donors and cancer patients. Sequenced by immunoSEQ multiplex PCR; TCRdb stores in-frame clones only, minus some. The table lists approximately 160,000 clones, more than 90% of them singletons. Sequencing input: blood. Every receptor here comes from a middle-aged woman in good health. Both conserved end residues are part of each CDR3. A D gene is named only where the DNA matches it firmly. Not every row has a clone size; where given, it reads once, few, many or a size class.

.,.,TRBV13,TRBJ1-1,CASSSGRGPEAFF,TGTGCCAGCAGCTCCGGGAGGGGCCCTGAAGCTTTCTTT
.,.,TRBV2,TRBJ2-2,CASSDQGAETGELFF,TGTGCCAGCAGTGATCAAGGAGCTGAGACCGGGGAGCTGTTTTTT
.,.,TRBV27,TRBJ1-2,CASSSNEQGPRYGYTF,TGTGCCAGCAGTAGCAACGAGCAGGGGCCCCGCTATGGCTACACCTTC
.,TRBD1,TRBV9,TRBJ2-1,CASSRDRYNEQFF,TGTGCCAGCAGCCGGGACAGGTACAATGAGCAGTTCTTC
.,.,TRBV15,TRBJ2-1,CATSRGPGVTSSYNEQFF,TGTGCCACCAGCAGAGGCCCGGGGGTTACTAGCTCCTACAATGAGCAGTTCTTC
.,.,TRBV7-9,TRBJ1-4,CASSLALRGSEKLFF,TGTGCCAGCAGCTTAGCGCTCAGGGGTAGCGAAAAACTGTTTTTT
.,.,TRBV5-1,TRBJ1-3,CASSLSGQPGNTIYF,TGCGCCAGCAGCTTGTCTGGCCAACCTGGAAACACCATATATTTT
few,.,TRBV21-1,TRBJ2-2,CAMRPLTGELFF,TGTGCGATGAGGCCACTCACCGGGGAGCTGTTTTTT
.,.,TRBV7-6,TRBJ1-5,CASSLEGRVVGQPQHF,TGTGCCAGCAGCTTAGAGGGCAGGGTGGTAGGTCAGCCCCAGCATTTT
.,TRBD2,TRBV11-2,TRBJ2-2,CASSLVLADLNTGELFF,TGTGCCAGCAGCTTAGTCCTAGCGGACCTCAACACCGGGGAGCTGTTTTTT
.,TRBD2,TRBV5-1,TRBJ2-7,CASKNTGTNYEQYF,TGCGCCAGCAAGAACACCGGGACTAACTACGAGCAGTACTTC
.,TRBD1,TRBV19,TRBJ1-2,CASSYPQTGGLNYGYTF,TGTGCCAGTAGTTATCCCCAGACAGGGGGCCTTAACTATGGCTACACCTTC
once,.,TRBV23-1,TRBJ1-3,CASSRPGSGNTIYF,TGCGCCAGCAGTCGGCCGGGCTCTGGAAACACCATATATTTT
.,.,TRBV18,TRBJ1-1,CASSPRPENTEAFF,TGTGCCAGCTCACCACGCCCGGAGAACACTGAAGCTTTCTTT
.,.,TRBV20-1,TRBJ1-3,CSREDGNTIYF,TGCAGTAGGGAGGATGGAAACACCATATATTTT
.,.,TRBV10-1,TRBJ2-6,CASIPSQGGGPGANVLTF,TGCGCCAGCATCCCCTCCCAGGGGGGAGGGCCTGGGGCCAACGTCCTGACTTTC
.,.,TRBV9,TRBJ2-7,CASSVAGASYEQYF,TGTGCCAGCAGCGTAGCCGGGGCCTCCTACGAGCAGTACTTC
.,TRBD1,TRBV12-5,TRBJ2-3,CASGSTGGTDTQYF,TGTGCTAGTGGTTCCACAGGGGGCACAGATACGCAGTATTTT
.,TRBD2,TRBV13,TRBJ2-3,CASSLARLAGTDTQYF,TGTGCCAGCAGCTTAGCGAGACTAGCTGGCACAGATACGCAGTATTTT
.,TRBD1,TRBV5-1,TRBJ1-2,CASSLGTGTLGGYTF,TGCGCCAGCAGCTTGGGGACAGGGACCCTAGGTGGCTACACCTTC
.,.,TRBV5-6,TRBJ1-2,CASSPYYGGYTF,TGTGCCAGCAGCCCCTATTATGGCGGCTACACCTTC
.,.,TRBV2,TRBJ2-1,CASSESLANEQFF,TGTGCCAGCAGTGAAAGCCTAGCCAATGAGCAGTTCTTC
.,TRBD2,TRBV29-1,TRBJ2-1,CSVVVAGGSTDEQFF,TGCAGCGTTGTTGTGGCGGGGGGGTCGACCGATGAGCAGTTCTTC
.,TRBD1,TRBV2,TRBJ1-1,CASIGTGNTEAFF,TGTGCCAGCATTGGGACAGGGAACACTGAAGCTTTCTTT
.,.,TRBV5-1,TRBJ1-1,CASSFDDTNPEAFF,TGCGCCAGCAGCTTCGACGACACCAACCCTGAAGCTTTCTTT
.,TRBD2,TRBV7-6,TRBJ2-7,CASSPPGKIGRGAYEQYF,TGTGCCAGCAGCCCCCCCGGGAAGATCGGGCGGGGGGCCTACGAGCAGTACTTC
.,.,TRBV6-5,TRBJ1-1,CASVEFGWGFEAFF,TGTGCCAGCGTTGAATTTGGATGGGGTTTTGAAGCTTTCTTT
once,.,TRBV6-1,TRBJ1-3,CASSEVTGSANTIYF,TGTGCCAGCAGTGAAGTTACAGGGAGCGCAAACACCATATATTTT
.,.,TRBV7-2,TRBJ2-7,CASSLSQSYEQYF,TGTGCCAGCAGCTTAAGTCAGTCCTACGAGCAGTACTTC
few,.,TRBV2,TRBJ1-4,CASTFARDTNIITNEKLFF,TGTGCCAGCACCTTTGCCCGGGACACCAATATCATCACTAATGAAAAACTGTTTTTT
.,TRBD2,TRBV4-2,TRBJ2-5,CASSQEGTSGGDQYF,TGTGCCAGCAGCCAAGAGGGGACTAGCGGGGGAGACCAGTACTTC
.,.,TRBV11-2,TRBJ2-5,CASSLGALSARETQYF,TGTGCCAGCAGCTTAGGGGCATTAAGCGCGAGAGAGACCCAGTACTTC
.,.,TRBV7-8,TRBJ1-2,CASSPLLGDYTF,TGTGCCAGCAGCCCCCTCCTGGGAGACTACACCTTC
.,TRBD1,TRBV4-1,TRBJ2-7,CASSRYQGELFHEQYF,TGCGCCAGCAGTCGCTACCAGGGGGAACTCTTCCACGAGCAGTACTTC
.,.,TRBV10-1,TRBJ2-7,CASSDSRRTNEQYF,TGCGCCAGCTCAGACTCCCGTCGAACTAACGAGCAGTACTTC
.,.,TRBV10-3,TRBJ2-7,CAIRGPEGASYEQYF,TGTGCCATCAGAGGACCTGAAGGGGCCAGCTACGAGCAGTACTTC
.,TRBD1,TRBV24-1,TRBJ2-6,CATSDLPDRGVSSGANVLTF,TGTGCCACCAGTGATCTACCGGACAGGGGGGTGAGCTCTGGGGCCAACGTCCTGACTTTC
.,.,TRBV6-5,TRBJ1-4,CASSYSREFGEKLFF,TGTGCCAGCAGTTACTCGAGGGAGTTCGGCGAAAAACTGTTTTTT
few,TRBD1,TRBV4-1,TRBJ1-4,CASSRVEGAGEKLFF,TGCGCCAGCAGCCGGGTGGAGGGGGCCGGGGAAAAACTGTTTTTT
once,TRBD1,TRBV28,TRBJ1-4,CATGDRLEKLFF,TGTGCCACCGGGGACAGGCTTGAAAAACTGTTTTTT
once,TRBD1,TRBV5-4,TRBJ1-2,CASRLQGGNYGYTF,TGTGCCAGCAGGCTTCAGGGGGGCAACTATGGCTACACCTTC
.,.,TRBV6-5,TRBJ1-2,CASSSPGQIYGYTF,TGTGCCAGCAGCAGTCCAGGCCAGATCTATGGCTACACCTTC
.,TRBD1,TRBV6-6,TRBJ1-4,CASRGTVNEKLFF,TGTGCCAGCAGGGGGACAGTAAATGAAAAACTGTTTTTT
.,.,TRBV19,TRBJ1-5,CASSPRDTILYSNQPQHF,TGTGCCAGTAGTCCGCGGGACACCATACTTTATAGCAATCAGCCCCAGCATTTT
.,.,TRBV29-1,TRBJ2-3,CSVEKVSTDTQYF,TGCAGCGTTGAAAAGGTTTCCACAGATACGCAGTATTTT
.,TRBD2,TRBV5-1,TRBJ2-1,CASSLEGRLAGGRGDEQFF,TGCGCCAGCAGCTTGGAGGGGAGACTCGCGGGGGGTAGGGGCGATGAGCAGTTCTTC
.,TRBD1,TRBV11-1,TRBJ2-7,CASSPLQGQFEQYF,TGTGCCAGCAGCCCCCTACAGGGACAGTTCGAGCAGTACTTC
.,.,TRBV18,TRBJ2-1,CASSPRAGDNEQFF,TGTGCCAGCTCACCACGGGCCGGGGACAATGAGCAGTTCTTC
.,.,TRBV12-3/TRBV12-4,TRBJ1-1,CASSPPENTEAFF,TGTGCCAGCAGTCCCCCGGAGAACACTGAAGCTTTCTTT
.,.,TRBV6-5,TRBJ2-7,CATDQGTYEQYF,TGTGCCACCGATCAGGGCACCTACGAGCAGTACTTC
.,.,TRBV6-5,TRBJ1-2,CASSPKGPYGYTF,TGTGCCAGCAGTCCTAAAGGGCCCTATGGCTACACCTTC
few,.,TRBV2,TRBJ2-7,CASYQAGDDEQYF,TGTGCCAGCTATCAGGCAGGGGACGACGAGCAGTACTTC